The 5 T cell receptor beta chains given below trace back to one sample, sequenced in a study of graft-versus-host responses after intestinal transplantation. This table comes from immunoSEQ multiplex PCR, and its TCRdb copy is limited to in-frame clones, with some not included. The sample includes tens of thousands of clones, under 85% of them seen just once. This specimen was PBMCs, taken 1070 days after transplant. These receptors were collected from a human patient who received an intestinal transplant, so some T cells may come from the graft donor.

This chain links TRBV7-9 with TRBJ2-7; 7 bases map to TRBD1. From germline, CDR1 is SEHNR and CDR2 FQNEAQ (reference sequence). The V segment lost 5 bases and the J segment 10 bases; nucleotides outside the gene matches: 14. CDR3 length equals 14 residues. CDR3 DNA: TGTGCCAGCAGCCAATTAAGCGACAGGGCGCAACAGTACTTC. It codes for CASSQLSDRAQQYF.

J is TRBJ2-1 and V is TRBV19; D may be TRBD1 or TRBD2 (5 bases each). Germline V gene sequence: CDR1 LNHDA, CDR2 SQIVND (reference sequence). V was clipped by 3 bases and J by 8 bases, with 17 bases between them. CDR3 length: 15 residues. CDR3: CASSIVGTRVDEQFF. CDR3 coding DNA: TGTGCCAGTAGTATTGTTGGGACGAGGGTGGATGAGCAGTTCTTC.

The chain joins TRBV21-1 to TRBJ2-7; the DNA was not used to check the table's D call, TRBD1. TRBV21-1 is designated a pseudogene. CDR3 length: 14 residues. CDR3 sequence (DNA): TGTGCCAGCAGCAAGGGACAGGGGGCGTACGAGCAGTACTTC. This codes for CASSKGQGAYEQYF.

The V gene is TRBV6-1, the J gene TRBJ2-1; TRBD2 matches 9 bases. Trimming at V came to 4 bases and at J to 3 bases, leaving 7 bases not matched to a gene. CDR1 and CDR2 from the germline V gene are MNHNS and SASEGT. The CDR3 is 16 amino acids. The CDR3 reads CASSGGLASLYNEQFF. The CDR3, as DNA: TGTGCCAGCAGTGGCGGACTAGCGAGTCTCTACAATGAGCAGTTCTTC.

The rearrangement joins TRBV21-1 to TRBJ2-6; no DNA check was done on the table's D call, TRBD2. TRBV21-1 is classified as a pseudogene. The CDR3 covers 17 residues. For the CDR3, the DNA is TGTGCCAGCTCAAAGGAACGGGGGTTCTCTGGGGCCAACGTCCTGACTTTC. Translation gives CASSKERGFSGANVLTF.